Detailed here is one T cell receptor beta chain. Its antigen is unknown. Amplification used 60 Vbeta primers and 13 Jbeta primers. Clones were sequenced by immunoSEQ multiplex PCR, and TCRdb holds only the in-frame ones, with some missing. The table shows around 91,000 clones, with roughly 86% occurring only once. The sample originates from a study of cytomegalovirus exposure and HLA in healthy donors. Overall study results and limits: CMV serostatus was the only immune exposure information that was available. Reportedly, cytomegalovirus status was diagnosed with high sensitivity and specificity. In a later analysis, a genetic analysis reported fewer productive-TCR N-insertions in an Asian-associated ancestry cluster than the cohort average.

Each donor was nominally healthy when sampled (though unrecorded immune exposures were likely). The CDR3 extends over 14 amino acids. V was pared by 4 bases and J by 4 bases, with 4 bases of the junction left unmatched. In germline, CDR1 is SGHKS, CDR2 YYEKEE (reference sequence). This receptor was obtained from a man aged 25-40 years in good health and CMV-seropositive. The chain uses TRBV5-5 and TRBJ1-1; 10 nucleotides agree with TRBD1. Input material: PBMCs. The CDR3 DNA follows: TGTGCCAGCAGCGGGGACAGGGGAAGCACTGAAGCTTTCTTT. Translating it yields CASSGDRGSTEAFF. Combining the CDR3 with reference TRBV5-5 and TRBJ1-1 gives the whole variable domain DAGVTQSPTHLIKTRGQQVTLRCSPISGHKSVSWYQQVLGQGPQFIFQYYEKEERGRGNFPDRFSARQFPNYSSELNVNALLLGDSALYLCASSGDRGSTEAFFGQGTRLTVV.